The present T cell receptor (beta chain) was sequenced within a study of regulatory T cells in long-lasting Graves disease. V was trimmed by 1 base and J by 7 bases, leaving 8 bases between them. Germline V gene data show CDR1 as LGHDT and CDR2 as YNNKEL (reference sequence). The CDR3 has 13 residues. In its sample, this clonotype was seen many times. According to the study, TCR beta libraries were built with iRepertoire HTBI primers and CDR3-region Arm-PCR. One entry per CDR3 protein, called by TCRdb with MiXCR from the multiplex PCR reads. The data show over 200,000 distinct CDR3 sequences, under 20% seen once. Regarding time point: newly diagnosed GD, antithyroid drugs for less than 3 months. PBMCs provided the RNA from which the TCR library was made. These data were also filed under a second study, of T cells in Graves' hyperthyroidism and ophthalmopathy. As that report states: Researchers found most expanded thyroid clonotypes above 0.001 in blood as well.

This specimen was peripheral blood mononuclear cells (PBMCs), taken at new diagnosis, from a patient treated with antithyroid drugs. The chain combines TRBV3-1 with TRBJ1-5; D not resolved. This TCR was sampled from a woman between 25 and 40 years old with Graves disease. CDR3 DNA sequence: TGTGCCAGCAGCCAAGCGGGGAGGCAGCCCCAGCATTTT. It translates to CASSQAGRQPQHF.